This T cell receptor (beta chain) derives from a study of blood T cells in healthy people across ages. Notes on the study in general: Changes seen in expanded clonotypes were possibly confounded by donor CMV status left unknown.

This clonotype has a single count. Its antigen is currently unknown. The germline gene is not matched at one end of the junction; a read error may be the cause. Germline V CDR1 and CDR2: SNHLY, FYNNEI. The CDR3 runs 15 residues. A second PCR of about 7 to 12 cycles used a sample-barcoded 5' primer and a J-beta primer mix. TCRdb itself ran the 5' RACE reads through MiXCR, one entry per CDR3 protein. The table shows hundreds of thousands of distinct CDR3 sequences, with approximately 21% occurring only once. The material sequenced was blood. The source of this sequence is a man in his 70s in good health. This chain uses TRBV2 with TRBJ2-1; TRBD1 matches at 8 bases. CDR3: CACSPDRGPYNEQFF. Here the CDR3 DNA reads TGTGCCTGCAGTCCCGACAGGGGCCCCTACAATGAGCAGTTCTTC.